A single sample is the source of the 14 T cell receptor beta chains below, sequenced in a study of T-cell reconstitution after alpha-beta-depleted transplantation in children. During its preparation, the TCRbeta library received unique molecular identifiers. TCRdb independently ran MiXCR on the PCR reads; one entry per CDR3 protein. The sample consists of approximately 490,000 distinct CDR3 sequences, under 15% of them appearing once. The sample in question was PBMCs from the stem cell graft donor, obtained from the stem cell graft. The receptor set was obtained from a human donor who donated a stem cell graft to a child with combined immunodeficiency.

Worth noting for this clonotype: Compared with germline, one end of the junction differs, possibly owing to a read error. The chain couples TRBV12-3 or TRBV12-4 to TRBJ2-3, with a tentative D call TRBD2 (6 bases). This CDR3 is built from 15 residues. CDR3 sequence (DNA): TGTGCCAACAGTCCCCATAGTGACGAGGGAGGTACGCAGTATTTT. Its translation: CANSPHSDEGGTQYF.

This clonotype was counted a few times. The chain couples TRBV21-1 to TRBJ2-7; the D segment call TRBD1 is taken from the table without a DNA check. TRBV21-1 is an annotated pseudogene. CDR3 size: 15 residues. In nucleotides, the CDR3 is TGTGCCAGCTCCCAAAGGTCCGGGTGGAAAAACGAGCAGTACTTC. Translating it yields CASSQRSGWKNEQYF.

This clonotype has only a few counts. This chain uses TRBV12-3 or TRBV12-4 with TRBJ2-2; TRBD2 might be the D (6 bases). This CDR3 region has 16 residues. The V end lost 3 bases, the J end lost 0 bases, and 11 bases lay between the germline ends. The CDR3 sequence is CASSFDSSANTGELFF. As DNA, the CDR3 is TGTGCCAGCAGTTTTGATTCTAGCGCGAACACCGGGGAGCTGTTTTTT.

The chain combines TRBV30 with TRBJ2-7, with 8 positions matching TRBD1. The germline V gene has CDR1 GTSNPN and CDR2 SVGIG (reference sequence). The CDR3 extends over 15 amino acids. Trimming cost V 0 bases and J 4 bases; bases outside gene matches: 8. The CDR3, as DNA: TGTGCCTGGAGTGTAGGACAGGGTACGAGTTACGAGCAGTACTTC. Its protein product is CAWSVGQGTSYEQYF.

This clonotype was seen repeatedly, ten times or more. The V gene is TRBV12-3 or TRBV12-4, the J gene TRBJ2-7, with a weak D call TRBD2 (5 bases). This CDR3 comprises 15 residues. Trimming took off 5 bases at V and 5 bases at J, with 19 bases between the two ends. The DNA of the CDR3 is TGTGCCAGCAGTCTAGATATCGGGATCTGGAACGAGCAGTACTTC. Its protein product is CASSLDIGIWNEQYF.

This clonotype appeared many times. The rearrangement uses TRBV27 and TRBJ1-1; 8 nucleotides agree with TRBD1. The CDR3 is made up of 13 amino acids. The V gene's germline CDR1 is MNHEY and CDR2 SMNVEV (reference sequence). The V segment lost 5 bases and the J segment 6 bases; nucleotides outside the gene matches: 5. The CDR3 coding sequence is TGTGCCAGCAGTGGTCAGGGGGCGGCTGAAGCTTTCTTT. This translates into CASSGQGAAEAFF.

This clonotype has more than one count but fewer than ten. Here the CDR3 reads CASRYRALAGTDTQYF. The CDR3 DNA is TGTGCCAGCAGGTACCGGGCCTTAGCCGGCACAGATACGCAGTATTTT. The genes are TRBV11-2 and TRBJ2-3; D unresolved. Germline V CDR1 and CDR2: SGHAT, FQNNGV. Trimming shortened V by 6 bases and J by 1 base, and 17 bases separated the two germline ends. There are 16 residues in the CDR3.

In this sample, this clonotype turned up a few times. The chain links TRBV11-3 to TRBJ2-5; D possibly corresponds to TRBD1 (6 bases). The CDR3 is made up of 14 amino acids. The V end lost 4 bases, the J end lost 0 bases, and 9 bases lay between the germline ends. CDR1 is SGHNT and CDR2 is YENEEA in the germline V gene. CDR3 sequence reads: CASSSHRDQETQYF. The CDR3 nucleotides are TGTGCCAGCAGCTCCCACAGGGACCAAGAGACCCAGTACTTC.

This clonotype was seen a few times. The chain has TRBV28 and TRBJ1-4; the D gene is possibly TRBD1 (5 bases). Germline values: CDR1 MDHEN, CDR2 SYDVKM. This CDR3 is 14 amino acids long. Trimming removed 5 bases at V and 1 base at J, with 8 bases between. CDR3 DNA: TGTGCCAGCAGTGGGGGGATAACTAATGAAAAACTGTTTTTT. Translated, it gives CASSGGITNEKLFF.

This clonotype appeared many times. This chain connects TRBV7-2 to TRBJ1-1; D not resolved. Germline CDR1 reads SGHTA; CDR2 reads FQGNSA. The CDR3 is 14 residues long. The germline V and J ends were trimmed by 0 bases and 1 base, with 6 bases remaining between them. The CDR3 coding sequence is TGTGCCAGCAGCTTAGCACACGAGAACACTGAAGCTTTCTTT. This gives the protein CASSLAHENTEAFF.

The CDR3 coding sequence is TGTGCCTGGGAAGAATCGAACACCGGGGAGCTGTTTTTT. It encodes CAWEESNTGELFF. The J gene is TRBJ2-2, the V gene TRBV30, with D hard to call. V was pared by 5 bases and J by 0 bases, with 7 bases between. This CDR3 has 13 residues. Germline loops: CDR1 GTSNPN, CDR2 SVGIG (reference sequence).

This clonotype was seen a handful of times. The gene calls are TRBV5-1 and TRBJ2-7, with 8 bases aligning to TRBD1. Germline V gene data show CDR1 as SGHRS and CDR2 as YFSETQ. CDR3 length: 18 residues. V trimming: 0 bases; J trimming: 1 base; junction bases outside the gene matches: 12. The chain's CDR3 is CASSLGSGGFTWSYEQYF. CDR3 DNA sequence: TGCGCCAGCAGCTTGGGGTCAGGGGGCTTTACATGGTCCTACGAGCAGTACTTC.

This rearrangement joins TRBV12-3 or TRBV12-4 to TRBJ2-7, with D possibly being TRBD1 (6 bases). The V gene lost 6 bases and the J gene lost 0 bases, with 12 bases spanning the gap. The CDR3 is 14 residues long. In DNA, the CDR3 is TGTGCCAGCAGAAACAGGGCCACCTCCTACGAGCAGTACTTC. It codes for CASRNRATSYEQYF.

This chain uses TRBV20-1 with TRBJ2-1, with 9 bases lining up with TRBD2. This CDR3 contains 14 residues. Germline V gene data show CDR1 as DFQATT and CDR2 as SNEGSKA (reference sequence). The V and J ends lost 6 bases and 9 bases, in that order; junction bases with no gene match: 12. CDR3 nucleotide sequence: TGCAGTGCCGCTGCGGGCGGGGGGGCCGCTGAGCAGTTCTTC. The encoded protein is CSAAAGGGAAEQFF.